The 17 T cell receptor beta chains reported below all come from one sample, sequenced in a study of graft-versus-host responses after intestinal transplantation. Their target antigens are unknown. Clones were read by immunoSEQ multiplex PCR, and TCRdb kept only the in-frame ones, dropping some. The profile shows 96,000 or so clones, 80% to 95% of them singletons. The sequenced sample was unstimulated CD4+ T cells sorted from spleen or lymph node cells, obtained before intestinal transplant. These receptors all stem from a human donor who received an intestinal transplant.

The chain carries TRBV6-6 and TRBJ2-7; D gene unclear. The CDR3 length is 16 residues. V lost 0 bases and J 4 bases, leaving 16 bases between the germline ends. Germline V gives CDR1 MNHNY, CDR2 SVGAGI (reference sequence). The CDR3 loop is CASSYSIWLVSYEQYF. In nucleotides, the CDR3 is TGTGCCAGCAGTTACTCGATTTGGCTAGTTTCGTACGAGCAGTACTTC.

This chain connects TRBV9 to TRBJ1-1; D is possibly TRBD1 (6 bases). Trimming left V 0 bases short and J 4 bases short, with 16 bases between. This CDR3 spans 16 amino acids. Germline CDR1 is SGDLS and CDR2 is YYNGEE. The CDR3 is CASSVGRGQPTTEAFF. CDR3 DNA: TGTGCCAGCAGCGTAGGCAGGGGACAACCTACCACTGAAGCTTTCTTT.

The V gene is TRBV6-5, the J gene TRBJ2-7; TRBD1 is a possible D gene (6 bases). CDR3 length: 16 amino acids. Trimming left V 0 bases short and J 4 bases short, with 16 bases between. Germline assignment: CDR1 MNHEY and CDR2 SVGAGI. CDR3 protein: CASSYSTLGTTYEQYF. CDR3 sequence (DNA): TGTGCCAGCAGTTACTCGACCCTCGGGACAACTTACGAGCAGTACTTC.

This chain connects TRBV5-1 to TRBJ1-4, with a weak D call TRBD1 (6 bases). CDR1 and CDR2 (germline): SGHRS, YFSETQ. This CDR3 has 14 amino acids. Trimming shortened V by 5 bases and J by 7 bases, and 15 bases separated the two germline ends. This chain's CDR3 is CASRSGGLGEKLFF. In DNA form, the CDR3 reads TGCGCCAGCAGAAGCGGGGGCTTAGGTGAAAAACTGTTTTTT. The whole variable domain, filled in from reference TRBV5-1 and TRBJ1-4, reads KAGVTQTPRYLIKTRGQQVTLSCSPISGHRSVSWYQQTPGQGLQFLFEYFSETQRNKGNFPGRFSGRQFSNSRSEMNVSTLELGDSALYLCASRSGGLGEKLFFGSGTQLSVL.

CDR3 nucleotides: TGTGCCAGCAGTTACTCAAGGGGGCAAGGAGATACGCAGTATTTT. Encoded protein: CASSYSRGQGDTQYF. This chain joins TRBV6-5 and TRBJ2-3; 7 positions agree with TRBD1. This CDR3 has 15 amino acids. The germline V gene has CDR1 MNHEY and CDR2 SVGAGI. Unmatched junction bases numbered 5, after V lost 0 bases and J lost 5 bases.

The rearrangement uses TRBV7-3 and TRBJ2-3, with TRBD2 identical over 9 bases. The V segment lost 5 bases and the J segment 2 bases; nucleotides outside the gene matches: 8. The CDR3 is 16 amino acids. Looked up from germline, CDR1 is SGHTA and CDR2 is FQGTGA. CDR3 DNA: TGTGCCAGCAGCCTCCGGAGCGGGGGGACCACAGATACGCAGTATTTT. Translation: CASSLRSGGTTDTQYF.

The gene calls are TRBV4-1 and TRBJ2-3, with 9 positions matching TRBD1. The V gene end was trimmed by 4 bases and the J gene end by 3 bases; junction bases not matched to a gene: 8. This CDR3 is built from 16 residues. Germline V gives CDR1 MGHRA, CDR2 YSYEKL. This chain's CDR3 is CASSLSLGTGTDTQYF. CDR3 DNA sequence: TGCGCCAGCAGCCTATCGCTCGGGACAGGGACAGATACGCAGTATTTT.

This chain joins TRBV2 and TRBJ1-4; maybe TRBD1 (6 bases). This CDR3 contains 14 residues. The germline gives CDR1 SNHLY, CDR2 FYNNEI. V was trimmed by 5 bases and J by 3 bases, leaving 10 bases between them. CDR3 sequence (DNA): TGTGCCAGCAGTTCACAGGGCCCTAATGAAAAACTGTTTTTT. It codes for CASSSQGPNEKLFF.

This rearrangement joins TRBV19 to TRBJ2-1; a weak D match, TRBD2 (6 bases). Germline CDR1 reads LNHDA; CDR2 reads SQIVND (reference sequence). The CDR3 covers 16 residues. The ends were cut back, 3 bases at V and 5 bases at J, with 17 bases in the middle. CDR3 DNA: TGTGCCAGTAGTATCGATAGCGGCGGCAGCAACAATGAGCAGTTCTTC. This gives the protein CASSIDSGGSNNEQFF.

The chain uses TRBV7-9 and TRBJ2-6; 7 bases align to TRBD2. V lost 1 base, J lost 12 bases, and 6 bases stayed unmatched. Germline loops: CDR1 SEHNR, CDR2 FQNEAQ (reference sequence). This CDR3 contains 14 residues. The CDR3 reads CASSLGGGRGVLTF. The CDR3 nucleotides are TGTGCCAGCAGCTTAGGGGGGGGGAGAGGCGTCCTGACTTTC.

A single count supports this clone. V is TRBV4-2 and J is TRBJ2-1; 8 bases fit TRBD2. The CDR3 consists of 17 residues. Losses at the gene ends were 5 bases for V and 5 bases for J; bases not matched to a gene: 14. Germline V lookup: CDR1 LGHNA, CDR2 YNFKEQ. The CDR3 protein is CASSYGLAEPTDNEQFF. The CDR3 DNA reads as TGTGCCAGCAGCTATGGACTAGCAGAGCCAACCGACAATGAGCAGTTCTTC.

The chain is built from TRBV28 and TRBJ1-3; 7 bases agree with TRBD1. The CDR3 totals 17 residues. V lost 3 bases to trimming and J lost 0 bases; unmatched junction nucleotides: 8. Germline CDR1 MDHEN, CDR2 SYDVKM. The DNA of the CDR3 is TGTGCCAGCAGTTTCACAGGGGCCCCAAGCTCTGGAAACACCATATATTTT. Its translation: CASSFTGAPSSGNTIYF. Drawing the rest from reference TRBV28 and TRBJ1-3, the complete variable domain is DVKVTQSSRYLVKRTGEKVFLECVQDMDHENMFWYRQDPGLGLRLIYFSYDVKMKEKGDIPEGYSVSREKKERFSLILESASTNQTSMYLCASSFTGAPSSGNTIYFGEGSWLTVV.

This chain connects TRBV6-5 to TRBJ2-3, with no clear D. The CDR3 has 16 residues. Germline V gene sequence: CDR1 MNHEY, CDR2 SVGAGI. V was shortened by 0 bases and J by 2 bases, with 12 bases between the two germline ends. The chain's CDR3 is CASSYSVVLATDTQYF. The DNA of the CDR3 is TGTGCCAGCAGTTACTCGGTAGTACTCGCCACAGATACGCAGTATTTT.

V usage is TRBV19 and J usage is TRBJ1-4; TRBD1 is a possible D gene (6 bases). Germline CDR1 LNHDA, CDR2 SQIVND (reference sequence). V was trimmed by 6 bases and J by 2 bases, leaving 19 bases between them. This CDR3 spans 17 amino acids. In nucleotides, the CDR3 is TGTGCCAGTAGGTCTTTAGCGGGGGGCCGGACTAATGAAAAACTGTTTTTT. Translating gives CASRSLAGGRTNEKLFF.

The rearrangement uses TRBV5-1 and TRBJ1-3; 9 bases are a match to TRBD1. This CDR3 region has 16 residues. CDR1 and CDR2 from the germline V gene are SGHRS and YFSETQ. Trimming took 0 bases from V and 4 from J; bases not matched to a gene: 5. CDR3: CASSLGDRALGNTIYF. CDR3 DNA: TGCGCCAGCAGCTTGGGGGACAGGGCTCTCGGAAACACCATATATTTT.

The rearrangement links TRBV6-1 to TRBJ1-5, with a tentative D call TRBD1 (5 bases). Germline V gene lookup returns CDR1 MNHNS and CDR2 SASEGT. V was shortened by 9 bases and J by 4 bases, with 13 bases between the two germline ends. The CDR3 has 13 residues. This CDR3 reads CASTWTPNQPQHF. DNA of the CDR3: TGTGCCAGTACCTGGACACCTAATCAGCCCCAGCATTTT.

V gene TRBV30 combines with J gene TRBJ1-1; 10 bases agree with TRBD1. CDR3 length: 13 residues. V shed 5 bases, J shed 6 bases, and the junction held 6 bases outside the gene matches. The germline CDR1 and CDR2 sequences are GTSNPN and SVGIG (reference sequence). Written as DNA, the CDR3 is TGTGCCTGGGCGGGACAGGGGATCTCTGAAGCTTTCTTT. Protein product: CAWAGQGISEAFF.